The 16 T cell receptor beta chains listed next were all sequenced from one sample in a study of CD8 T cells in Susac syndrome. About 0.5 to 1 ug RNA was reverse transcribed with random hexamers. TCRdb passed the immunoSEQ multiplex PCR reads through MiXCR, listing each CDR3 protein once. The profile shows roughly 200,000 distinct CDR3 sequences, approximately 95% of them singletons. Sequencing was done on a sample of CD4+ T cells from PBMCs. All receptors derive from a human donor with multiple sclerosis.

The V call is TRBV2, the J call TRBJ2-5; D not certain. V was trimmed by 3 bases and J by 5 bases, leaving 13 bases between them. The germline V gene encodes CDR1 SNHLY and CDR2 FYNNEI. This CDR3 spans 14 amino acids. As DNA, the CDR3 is TGTGCCAGCAGTGAGACCCACTTAAGGGAGACCCAGTACTTC. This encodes CASSETHLRETQYF.

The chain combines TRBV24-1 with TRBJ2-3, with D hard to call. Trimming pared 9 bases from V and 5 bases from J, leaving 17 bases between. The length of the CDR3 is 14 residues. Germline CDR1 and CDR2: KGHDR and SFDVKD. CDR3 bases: TGTGCCACCGCTGCAACCACATGGGGAGATACGCAGTATTTT. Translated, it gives CATAATTWGDTQYF.

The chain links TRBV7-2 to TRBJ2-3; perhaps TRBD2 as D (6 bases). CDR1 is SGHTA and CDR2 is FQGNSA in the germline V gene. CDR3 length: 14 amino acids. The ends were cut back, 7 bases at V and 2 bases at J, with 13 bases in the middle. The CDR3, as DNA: TGTGCCAGCACCCCGGGACTTCCCACAGATACGCAGTATTTT. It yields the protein CASTPGLPTDTQYF.

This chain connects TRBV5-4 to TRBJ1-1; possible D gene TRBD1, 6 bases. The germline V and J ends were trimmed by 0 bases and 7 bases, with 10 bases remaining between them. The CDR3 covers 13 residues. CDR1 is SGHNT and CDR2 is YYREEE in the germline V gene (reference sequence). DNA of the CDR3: TGTGCCAGCAGCTTGGCAGAGGGGGATGAAGCTTTCTTT. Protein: CASSLAEGDEAFF.

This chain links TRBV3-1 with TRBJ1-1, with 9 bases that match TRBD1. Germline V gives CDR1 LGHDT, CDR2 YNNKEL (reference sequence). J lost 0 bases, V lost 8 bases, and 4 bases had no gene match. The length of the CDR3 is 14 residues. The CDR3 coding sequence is TGTGCCAGCGGGGGACAGGGATTGAACACTGAAGCTTTCTTT. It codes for CASGGQGLNTEAFF.

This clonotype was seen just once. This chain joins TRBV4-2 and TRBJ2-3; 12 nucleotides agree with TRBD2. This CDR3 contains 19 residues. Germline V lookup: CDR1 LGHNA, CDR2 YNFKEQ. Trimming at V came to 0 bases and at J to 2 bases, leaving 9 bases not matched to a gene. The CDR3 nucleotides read TGTGCCAGCAGCCAAGAACAAGGACTAGCGGGGCAACACACAGATACGCAGTATTTT. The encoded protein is CASSQEQGLAGQHTDTQYF.

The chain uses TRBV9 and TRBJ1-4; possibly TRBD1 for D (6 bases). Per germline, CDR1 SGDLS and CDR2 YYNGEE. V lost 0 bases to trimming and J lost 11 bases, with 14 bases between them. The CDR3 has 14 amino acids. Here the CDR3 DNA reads TGTGCCAGCAGCGTAGATCGGGACATCGGGAAACTGTTTTTT. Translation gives CASSVDRDIGKLFF. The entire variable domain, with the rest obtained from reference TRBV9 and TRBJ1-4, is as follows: DSGVTQTPKHLITATGQRVTLRCSPRSGDLSVYWYQQSLDQGLQFLIQYYNGEERAKGNILERFSAQQFPDLHSELNLSSLELGDSALYFCASSVDRDIGKLFFGSGTQLSVL.

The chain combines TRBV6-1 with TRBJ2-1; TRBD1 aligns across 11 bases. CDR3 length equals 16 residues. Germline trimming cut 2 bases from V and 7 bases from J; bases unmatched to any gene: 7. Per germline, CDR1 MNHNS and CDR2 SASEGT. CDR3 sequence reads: CASSETPGQGANEQFF. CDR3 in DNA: TGTGCCAGCAGTGAAACCCCCGGACAGGGGGCGAATGAGCAGTTCTTC.

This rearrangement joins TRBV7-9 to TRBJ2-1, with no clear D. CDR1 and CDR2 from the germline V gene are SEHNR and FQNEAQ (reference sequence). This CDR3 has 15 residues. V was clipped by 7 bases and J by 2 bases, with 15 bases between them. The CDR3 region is CASIRDGDAYNEQFF. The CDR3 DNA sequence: TGTGCCAGCATCCGTGACGGCGACGCCTACAATGAGCAGTTCTTC.

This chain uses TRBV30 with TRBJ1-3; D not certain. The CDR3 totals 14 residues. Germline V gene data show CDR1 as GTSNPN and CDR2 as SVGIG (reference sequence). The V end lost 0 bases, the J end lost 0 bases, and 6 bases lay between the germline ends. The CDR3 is CAWSVGSSGNTIYF. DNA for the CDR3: TGTGCCTGGAGTGTAGGGTCCTCTGGAAACACCATATATTTT.

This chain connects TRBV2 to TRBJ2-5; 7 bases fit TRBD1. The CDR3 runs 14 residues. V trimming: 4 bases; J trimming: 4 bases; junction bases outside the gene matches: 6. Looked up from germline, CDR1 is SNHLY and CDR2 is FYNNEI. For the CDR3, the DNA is TGTGCCAGCAGTGTACACAGGGGTTCAGAGACCCAGTACTTC. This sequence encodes CASSVHRGSETQYF.

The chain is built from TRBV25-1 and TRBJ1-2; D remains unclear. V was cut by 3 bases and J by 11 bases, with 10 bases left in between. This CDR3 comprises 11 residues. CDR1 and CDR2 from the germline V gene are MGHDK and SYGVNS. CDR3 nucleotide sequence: TGTGCCAGCAGTGAGAGTCTGCGTTACACCTTC. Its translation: CASSESLRYTF.

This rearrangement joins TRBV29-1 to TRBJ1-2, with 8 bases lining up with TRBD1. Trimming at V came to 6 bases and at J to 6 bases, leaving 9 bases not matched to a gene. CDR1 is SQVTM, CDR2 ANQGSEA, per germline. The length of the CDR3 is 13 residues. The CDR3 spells CSVDTTGVNGYTF. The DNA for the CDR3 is TGCAGCGTGGATACGACAGGGGTGAATGGCTACACCTTC.

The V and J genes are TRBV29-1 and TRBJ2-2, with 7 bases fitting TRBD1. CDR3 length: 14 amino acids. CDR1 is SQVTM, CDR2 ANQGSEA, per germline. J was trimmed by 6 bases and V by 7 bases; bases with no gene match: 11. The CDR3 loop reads CSARPTGSPGELFF. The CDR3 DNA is TGCAGCGCACGCCCGACAGGGTCCCCCGGGGAGCTGTTTTTT.

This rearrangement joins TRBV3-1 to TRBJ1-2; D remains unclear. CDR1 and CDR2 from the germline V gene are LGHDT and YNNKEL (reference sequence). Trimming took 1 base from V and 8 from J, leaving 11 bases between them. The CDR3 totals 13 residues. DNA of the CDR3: TGTGCCAGCAGCCAAGTATCCAGGCAAGGCTACACCTTC. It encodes CASSQVSRQGYTF.

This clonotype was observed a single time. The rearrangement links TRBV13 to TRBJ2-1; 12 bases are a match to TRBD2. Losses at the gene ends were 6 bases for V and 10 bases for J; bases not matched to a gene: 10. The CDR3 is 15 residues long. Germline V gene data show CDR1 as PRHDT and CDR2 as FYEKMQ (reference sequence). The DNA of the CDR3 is TGTGCCAGCAGTTCTAGCGGGGGGGCCAAGCGGGAGCAGTTCTTC. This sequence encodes CASSSSGGAKREQFF.